The 30 T cell receptor beta chains below were found in one sample sequenced in a study of cytomegalovirus exposure and HLA in healthy donors. 13 Jbeta primers and 60 Vbeta primers were used for the PCR. Repertoires were generated with immunoSEQ multiplex PCR, while TCRdb's copy carries only in-frame clones and drops some. This sample's table reports around 130,000 clones. Source material: PBMCs. The receptors were sampled from a woman aged 55-75 years in good health and CMV-seronegative.

The V call is TRBV9, the J call TRBJ1-2; 10 bases are a match to TRBD1. The CDR3 covers 16 residues. Unmatched junction bases numbered 4, after V lost 0 bases and J lost 2 bases. Germline CDR1 reads SGDLS; CDR2 reads YYNGEE. CDR3 amino acids: CASSVDGTGVNYGYTF. The CDR3 DNA reads TGTGCCAGCAGCGTAGACGGGACAGGGGTAAACTATGGCTACACCTTC.

The chain links TRBV2 to TRBJ2-6; perhaps TRBD1 as D (6 bases). Deletions cut 6 bases from V and 1 base from J, with 16 bases between. The CDR3 spans 17 residues. CDR1 SNHLY and CDR2 FYNNEI come from the germline V gene. The CDR3 loop reads CASSFGQLISGANVLTF. The CDR3, as DNA: TGTGCCAGCAGCTTTGGACAGCTTATATCTGGGGCCAACGTCCTGACTTTC.

The chain combines TRBV11-2 with TRBJ1-2; D perhaps matches TRBD1 (5 bases). The CDR3 length is 15 residues. The germline gives CDR1 SGHAT, CDR2 FQNNGV. The V and J ends lost 0 bases and 5 bases respectively, with 13 bases between them. CDR3 bases: TGTGCCAGCAGCTTAGACCCTCGGGGGGATTATGGCTACACCTTC. It codes for CASSLDPRGDYGYTF.

The chain carries TRBV2 and TRBJ2-2, with a weak D call TRBD1 (5 bases). CDR1 and CDR2 (germline): SNHLY, FYNNEI. The CDR3 loop spans 13 amino acids. Trimming took off 4 bases at V and 5 bases at J, with 8 bases between the two ends. The chain's CDR3 is CASSVTGTGELFF. The CDR3 nucleotides are TGTGCCAGCAGTGTTACAGGAACCGGGGAGCTGTTTTTT.

The chain has TRBV2 and TRBJ1-2; D remains ambiguous. The CDR3 length is 13 residues. Germline V gene data show CDR1 as SNHLY and CDR2 as FYNNEI. The V end was cut by 4 bases, the J end by 7 bases, with 13 bases between. The CDR3: CASSGGTARGYTF. DNA for the CDR3: TGTGCCAGCAGTGGTGGCACAGCTCGTGGCTACACCTTC.

The chain employs TRBV10-1 and TRBJ2-1, with a weak D call TRBD2 (5 bases). V was cut by 0 bases and J by 0 bases, with 12 bases left in between. This CDR3 contains 17 residues. Germline V CDR1 and CDR2: WNHNN, SYGVQD (reference sequence). DNA for the CDR3: TGCGCCAGCAGTGAGTCATCAGGAGGTAGCTCCTACAATGAGCAGTTCTTC. Translated: CASSESSGGSSYNEQFF.

The chain joins TRBV28 to TRBJ2-1; D is possibly TRBD1 (5 bases). V was pared by 6 bases and J by 1 base, with 10 bases between. In germline, CDR1 is MDHEN, CDR2 SYDVKM. The CDR3 runs to 14 residues. The CDR3 loop reads CASRSQESYNEQFF. The CDR3 DNA is TGTGCCAGCAGGTCACAGGAATCCTACAATGAGCAGTTCTTC.

V is TRBV10-3 and J is TRBJ2-2; 11 bases agree with TRBD2. CDR1 ENHRY and CDR2 SYGVKD come from the germline V gene. After removal of 5 bases from V and 2 bases from J, the junction contained 7 bases not matched to a gene. CDR3 length equals 17 residues. For the CDR3, the DNA is TGTGCCATCAGTAATAGCGGGGGGGCGGATAACACCGGGGAGCTGTTTTTT. Encoded protein: CAISNSGGADNTGELFF.

The chain recombines TRBV18 with TRBJ2-3; the D gene is possibly TRBD1 (7 bases). V was pared by 5 bases and J by 4 bases, with 13 bases between. The CDR3 totals 14 residues. The germline gives CDR1 KGHSH, CDR2 LQKENI. The CDR3 sequence is CASSEQGRSDTQYF. As DNA, the CDR3 is TGTGCCAGCTCAGAACAGGGGAGGTCAGATACGCAGTATTTT. The full variable domain, rest sourced from reference TRBV18 and TRBJ2-3, is NAGVMQNPRHLVRRRGQEARLRCSPMKGHSHVYWYRQLPEEGLKFMVYLQKENIIDESGMPKERFSAEFPKEGPSILRIQQVVRGDSAAYFCASSEQGRSDTQYFGPGTRLTVL.

This rearrangement joins TRBV6-4 to TRBJ2-7, with a tentative D call TRBD1 (5 bases). Between the trimmed V and J ends, which lost 2 bases and 4 bases, there was a span of 6 bases. This CDR3 has 12 amino acids. Germline V gene data show CDR1 as MRHNA and CDR2 as SNTAGT. In DNA form, the CDR3 reads TGTGCCAGCAGTGACAAGGGGTACGAGCAGTACTTC. The encoded protein is CASSDKGYEQYF.

The chain carries TRBV6-1 and TRBJ2-7; TRBD2 matches at 7 bases. Germline values: CDR1 MNHNS, CDR2 SASEGT. CDR3 length equals 14 residues. The V segment lost 7 bases and the J segment 4 bases; nucleotides outside the gene matches: 10. The CDR3 sequence: CASIAGTTQYEQYF. Written as DNA, the CDR3 is TGTGCCAGCATCGCCGGGACTACCCAATACGAGCAGTACTTC.

The CDR3 DNA follows: TGTGCCAGCAGCTCTCACACCGGGGAGCTGTTTTTT. It yields the protein CASSSHTGELFF. This sequence joins TRBV5-4 and TRBJ2-2; D remains unclear. This CDR3 has 12 residues. CDR1 is SGHNT, CDR2 YYREEE, per germline (reference sequence). The germline V and J ends were trimmed by 3 bases and 3 bases, with 3 bases remaining between them.

V is TRBV18 and J is TRBJ1-1; D uncertain. Trimming stripped 0 bases from V and 1 base from J, with 9 bases between. Germline CDR1 KGHSH, CDR2 LQKENI. CDR3 length: 15 amino acids. The CDR3 is CASSPPGGRNTEAFF. In DNA, the CDR3 is TGTGCCAGCTCACCACCGGGAGGGAGGAACACTGAAGCTTTCTTT.

This sequence joins TRBV27 and TRBJ2-7; TRBD2 might be the D (6 bases). Trimming took 6 bases from V and 7 from J, leaving 16 bases between them. Germline V gene lookup returns CDR1 MNHEY and CDR2 SMNVEV (reference sequence). This CDR3 contains 13 residues. The CDR3: CASRLGGSREQYF. CDR3 bases: TGTGCCAGCAGACTTGGGGGGTCGAGGGAGCAGTACTTC.

The J gene is TRBJ2-2, the V gene TRBV6-5; possible D gene TRBD1, 5 bases. CDR1 is MNHEY and CDR2 is SVGAGI in the germline V gene. The CDR3 extends over 15 amino acids. V was shortened by 10 bases and J by 2 bases, with 17 bases between the two germline ends. CDR3 coding DNA: TGTGCCACCTCCCTGGGGCAGCCAAACACCGGGGAGCTGTTTTTT. The encoded protein is CATSLGQPNTGELFF.

This chain connects TRBV30 to TRBJ1-5, with a tentative D call TRBD1 (6 bases). The length of the CDR3 is 14 residues. Germline CDR1 reads GTSNPN; CDR2 reads SVGIG (reference sequence). V lost 5 bases and J 6 bases, leaving 17 bases between the germline ends. CDR3 loop: CAWGGQGRGQPQHF. CDR3 nucleotides: TGTGCCTGGGGGGGGCAGGGGAGGGGTCAGCCCCAGCATTTT.

The chain carries TRBV25-1 and TRBJ2-7; TRBD1 aligns across 9 bases. The germline gives CDR1 MGHDK, CDR2 SYGVNS. Trimming took 6 bases from V and 0 from J; bases not matched to a gene: 0. The CDR3 length is 13 residues. The CDR3 reads CASRQGASYEQYF. The CDR3 DNA sequence: TGTGCCAGCAGACAGGGGGCCTCCTACGAGCAGTACTTC.

The chain recombines TRBV9 with TRBJ2-7; TRBD1 agrees at 10 bases. Germline lookup yields CDR1 SGDLS and CDR2 YYNGEE. The CDR3 spans 14 residues. Trimming removed 4 bases from V and 5 bases from J; junction bases left unmatched: 6. The CDR3 spells CASSTTTGGNEQYF. For the CDR3, the DNA is TGTGCCAGCAGCACGACGACAGGGGGCAACGAGCAGTACTTC.

J is TRBJ1-5 and V is TRBV30; TRBD1 might be the D (5 bases). The V end lost 2 bases, the J end lost 6 bases, and 11 bases lay between the germline ends. Germline loops: CDR1 GTSNPN, CDR2 SVGIG (reference sequence). There are 13 residues in the CDR3. The CDR3 region is CAWSFRAGQPQHF. CDR3 in DNA: TGTGCCTGGAGTTTCAGGGCTGGTCAGCCCCAGCATTTT.

The genes are TRBV6-6 and TRBJ2-7; the D gene is possibly TRBD1 (6 bases). V was trimmed by 6 bases and J by 4 bases, leaving 13 bases between them. The CDR3 extends over 13 amino acids. The germline V gene encodes CDR1 MNHNY and CDR2 SVGAGI (reference sequence). In DNA form, the CDR3 reads TGTGCCAGCAGGAATGACAGGCAGTACGAGCAGTACTTC. This gives the protein CASRNDRQYEQYF.

V and J are TRBV5-1 and TRBJ2-5; tentatively, D is TRBD1 (5 bases). This CDR3 spans 17 amino acids. V was pared by 3 bases and J by 5 bases, with 23 bases between. Germline CDR1 is SGHRS and CDR2 is YFSETQ. Written as DNA, the CDR3 is TGCGCCAGCAGCTCCATCCCCCAAGGGGCGCTTGTTGAGACCCAGTACTTC. Protein product: CASSSIPQGALVETQYF. Looking up the rest from reference TRBV5-1 and TRBJ2-5 gives the full variable domain: KAGVTQTPRYLIKTRGQQVTLSCSPISGHRSVSWYQQTPGQGLQFLFEYFSETQRNKGNFPGRFSGRQFSNSRSEMNVSTLELGDSALYLCASSSIPQGALVETQYFGPGTRLLVL.

The chain couples TRBV5-1 to TRBJ1-2, with D perhaps matching TRBD1 (6 bases). V was pared by 4 bases and J by 4 bases, with 14 bases between. CDR1 and CDR2 from the germline V gene are SGHRS and YFSETQ. The CDR3 totals 14 residues. The CDR3 is CASSSRDTSYGYTF. CDR3 DNA: TGCGCCAGCAGCAGTAGGGACACATCCTATGGCTACACCTTC.

This chain links TRBV10-2 with TRBJ1-3; D is unresolved. The V end lost 0 bases, the J end lost 4 bases, and 13 bases lay between the germline ends. CDR1 and CDR2 from the germline V gene are WSHSY and SAAADI. CDR3 length: 16 amino acids. The CDR3 bases are TGCGCCAGCAGTGAGTCGTCGGGGTTGTGGGGAAACACCATATATTTT. It specifies CASSESSGLWGNTIYF.

This chain connects TRBV30 to TRBJ2-3, with 11 bases lining up with TRBD2. The trim removed 1 base at V and 4 bases at J, leaving 7 bases unmatched. This CDR3 contains 16 residues. CDR1 and CDR2 from the germline V gene are GTSNPN and SVGIG (reference sequence). CDR3 sequence: CAWSASLAGVADTQYF. The CDR3, as DNA: TGTGCCTGGAGTGCCTCACTAGCGGGAGTCGCAGATACGCAGTATTTT. The full variable domain, its missing parts supplied by reference TRBV30 and TRBJ2-3, is SQTIHQWPATLVQPVGSPLSLECTVEGTSNPNLYWYRQAAGRGLQLLFYSVGIGQISSEVPQNLSASRPQDRQFILSSKKLLLSDSGFYLCAWSASLAGVADTQYFGPGTRLTVL.

J is TRBJ2-5 and V is TRBV11-2; possible D gene TRBD2, 5 bases. CDR3 size: 16 residues. Germline CDR1 reads SGHAT; CDR2 reads FQNNGV. V shed 0 bases and J shed 5 bases, with 16 bases lying between them. The DNA of the CDR3 is TGTGCCAGCAGCTTAGATCGTGGAGGATTTGGGGAGACCCAGTACTTC. Its protein product is CASSLDRGGFGETQYF.

V gene TRBV29-1 combines with J gene TRBJ1-4; D not resolved. V lost 7 bases and J lost 6, with 6 bases in between. Germline V lookup: CDR1 SQVTM, CDR2 ANQGSEA. The CDR3 sequence is 10 residues long. The CDR3 protein is CSARDEKLFF. In DNA form, the CDR3 reads TGCAGCGCGAGGGATGAAAAACTGTTTTTT.

J is TRBJ2-2 and V is TRBV7-9; D is possibly TRBD1 (5 bases). Trimming pared 8 bases from V and 4 bases from J, leaving 17 bases between. Germline CDR1 is SEHNR and CDR2 is FQNEAQ (reference sequence). The CDR3 has 15 amino acids. The CDR3 nucleotides read TGTGCCAGCCCCCAGGGCCGTGCTAGCACCGGGGAGCTGTTTTTT. It encodes CASPQGRASTGELFF.

The chain has TRBV5-4 and TRBJ2-1; 13 bases map to TRBD2. The junction had 6 bases not matched to a gene; V was cut back by 4 bases and J by 5 bases. Germline CDR1 SGHNT, CDR2 YYREEE (reference sequence). The length of the CDR3 is 16 residues. The CDR3 DNA is TGTGCCAGCAGCGCCACACTAGCGGGGGGGAACAATGAGCAGTTCTTC. It is translated as CASSATLAGGNNEQFF.

The V and J genes are TRBV6-5 and TRBJ2-7; no clear D gene. There are 11 residues in the CDR3. Trimming pared 3 bases from V and 6 bases from J, leaving 6 bases between. Germline lookup yields CDR1 MNHEY and CDR2 SVGAGI. The CDR3 nucleotides read TGTGCCAGCAGTTATTCGGGCGAGCAGTACTTC. Its protein is CASSYSGEQYF.

This chain links TRBV29-1 with TRBJ2-3, with 8 bases matching TRBD1. The trim removed 1 base at V and 1 base at J, leaving 10 bases unmatched. This CDR3 region has 17 residues. CDR1 is SQVTM, CDR2 ANQGSEA, per germline. CDR3 nucleotide sequence: TGCAGCGTTGAAGGGACAGGGAAAGTCCTTGGCACAGATACGCAGTATTTT. The encoded protein is CSVEGTGKVLGTDTQYF.